The 28 T cell receptor beta chains below were found in one sample sequenced in a study of monozygotic twins with inflammatory bowel disease. No DNA is given; TCRdb re-called the 5' RACE reads and lists each CDR3 protein once. The table gives 93,000 or so distinct CDR3 sequences; the top ten clones make up roughly 1.9% of it. The sample was blood. Every receptor here comes from a human donor with ulcerative colitis or Crohn's disease, or a healthy co-twin of an affected twin (not recorded which).

The V call is TRBV19, the J call TRBJ2-6; TCRdb names TRBD2, which stays unverified in the absence of DNA. This CDR3 is built from 19 residues. Germline CDR1 and CDR2: LNHDA and SQIVND (reference sequence). This CDR3 is CASTKRGTSGGSGANVLTF.

The rearrangement uses TRBV12-3 or TRBV12-4 and TRBJ2-7; checking the TCRdb D call of TRBD1 is not possible without DNA. The CDR3 extends over 15 amino acids. CDR3 sequence: CASSLKGQGLHEQYF.

The genes are TRBV5-1 and TRBJ2-2; lacking DNA, the TRBD1 call made by TCRdb goes unchecked. From germline, CDR1 is SGHRS and CDR2 YFSETQ. This CDR3 region has 14 residues. The CDR3 loop reads CASTTGGNTGELFF.

The chain recombines TRBV19 with TRBJ2-7; the D call of TRBD1 rests on TCRdb alone, since no DNA is present to check it. Germline V gene lookup returns CDR1 LNHDA and CDR2 SQIVND (reference sequence). This CDR3 is built from 14 residues. CDR3 in amino acids: CASSRADTTYEQYF.

The chain joins TRBV29-1 to TRBJ2-5; absent DNA, TCRdb's TRBD2 call cannot be checked. This CDR3 comprises 13 residues. Germline V lookup: CDR1 SQVTM, CDR2 ANQGSEA. CDR3 sequence reads: CSVDRDFQETQYF.

The chain couples TRBV4-3 to TRBJ2-7; TCRdb's D call, TRBD1, is unchecked because there is no DNA. CDR1 is LGHNA and CDR2 is YSLEER in the germline V gene. The CDR3 runs to 15 residues. The CDR3 protein is CASSQGGPRSHEQYF.

This chain links TRBV20-1 with TRBJ2-1; TCRdb's D call of TRBD2 is untestable without DNA. Germline CDR1 DFQATT, CDR2 SNEGSKA (reference sequence). CDR3 length: 14 amino acids. The CDR3 loop reads CSATGLADYNEQFF.

This chain links TRBV5-5 with TRBJ2-1; TCRdb reports TRBD1, a call that lacks DNA to check it against. In germline, CDR1 is SGHKS, CDR2 YYEKEE (reference sequence). This CDR3 has 16 amino acids. The CDR3 here is CASSFFLDRVKNEQFF.

The chain carries TRBV6-2 or TRBV6-3 and TRBJ1-1; lacking DNA, the TRBD1 call made by TCRdb goes unchecked. The germline gives CDR1 MNHEY, CDR2 SVGEGT. This CDR3 comprises 13 residues. CDR3 protein: CASLLQAGEEAFF.

V is TRBV18 and J is TRBJ1-1. Germline values: CDR1 KGHSH, CDR2 LQKENI. The CDR3 covers 14 residues. Here the CDR3 reads CASSRNADNTEAFF. The full variable domain, in which reference TRBV18 and TRBJ1-1 provide the parts outside the CDR3, is NAGVMQNPRHLVRRRGQEARLRCSPMKGHSHVYWYRQLPEEGLKFMVYLQKENIIDESGMPKERFSAEFPKEGPSILRIQQVVRGDSAAYFCASSRNADNTEAFFGQGTRLTVV.

The CDR3 is CASSLDGVYGYTF. V gene TRBV11-2 combines with J gene TRBJ1-2. CDR3 size: 13 residues. CDR1 and CDR2 from the germline V gene are SGHAT and FQNNGV.

The gene calls are TRBV10-3 and TRBJ1-1; without DNA, the TCRdb call of TRBD1 cannot be checked. CDR3 size: 13 residues. CDR1 and CDR2 (germline): ENHRY, SYGVKD. The CDR3 sequence is CAISEGVNTEAFF.

The rearrangement joins TRBV10-3 to TRBJ2-3; TCRdb designates TRBD1, a call that cannot be tested without DNA. Looked up from germline, CDR1 is ENHRY and CDR2 is SYGVKD. This CDR3 is built from 14 residues. CDR3 in amino acids: CAIRRGRGPDTQYF.

The chain links TRBV29-1 to TRBJ2-5. The CDR3 is 13 amino acids. Germline-derived CDR1 and CDR2 are SQVTM and ANQGSEA. The CDR3 reads CSVEVGSQETQYF.

This chain links TRBV27 with TRBJ1-1; the TCRdb call, TRBD1, lacks DNA for checking. CDR3 length equals 14 residues. CDR1 and CDR2 from the germline V gene are MNHEY and SMNVEV (reference sequence). The CDR3 sequence: CASRDRGLNTEAFF.

The chain employs TRBV12-3 or TRBV12-4 and TRBJ2-2; TCRdb lists TRBD1, though no DNA is available to test this call. This CDR3 contains 14 residues. The chain's CDR3 is CASSSTGVTGELFF.

The chain links TRBV11-2 to TRBJ2-7; TCRdb gives TRBD1 as the D gene, but with no DNA this cannot be confirmed. The CDR3 consists of 17 residues. Looked up from germline, CDR1 is SGHAT and CDR2 is FQNNGV. The CDR3 region is CASSLDDPPGGLDEQYF.

V is TRBV3-1 and J is TRBJ1-2. This CDR3 contains 14 residues. Germline V lookup: CDR1 LGHDT, CDR2 YNNKEL (reference sequence). CDR3 amino acids: CASSQGHKRYGYTF.

The rearrangement links TRBV12-5 to TRBJ2-3; the TCRdb call, TRBD2, lacks DNA for checking. This CDR3 is built from 16 residues. CDR1 is LGHNT and CDR2 is FRNRAP in the germline V gene. CDR3: CASGPGTSGGATTQYF.

The rearrangement uses TRBV20-1 and TRBJ2-1. The CDR3 has 11 residues. Germline loops: CDR1 DFQATT, CDR2 SNEGSKA (reference sequence). The CDR3 here is CSATQPIRQFF.

The chain couples TRBV30 to TRBJ2-7. CDR3 length: 12 residues. CDR1 is GTSNPN and CDR2 is SVGIG in the germline V gene (reference sequence). The CDR3 protein is CAWSLSAYEQYF.

This chain connects TRBV28 to TRBJ2-7; TCRdb designates TRBD1, a call that cannot be tested without DNA. Germline V gene data show CDR1 as MDHEN and CDR2 as SYDVKM. The CDR3 contains 15 residues. The CDR3 sequence: CASSRPGTGLYEQYF.

The chain combines TRBV20-1 with TRBJ2-3. CDR3 length: 12 amino acids. CDR1 DFQATT and CDR2 SNEGSKA come from the germline V gene (reference sequence). CDR3 amino acids: CSARFGADTQYF.

The V call is TRBV4-3, the J call TRBJ1-1; TCRdb names TRBD1, which stays unverified in the absence of DNA. Germline values: CDR1 LGHNA, CDR2 YSLEER. The CDR3 loop spans 14 amino acids. The CDR3 sequence is CASSLQGGNTEAFF.

The chain has TRBV7-8 and TRBJ2-7; the D call of TRBD1 rests on TCRdb alone, since no DNA is present to check it. The CDR3 covers 17 residues. Germline values: CDR1 SGHVS, CDR2 FQNEAQ. The CDR3 sequence is CASSLIGWGGIRHEQYF.

The J gene is TRBJ1-2, the V gene TRBV7-2; TCRdb's assignment of TRBD1 cannot be checked, as there is no DNA. This CDR3 has 17 amino acids. Germline-derived CDR1 and CDR2 are SGHTA and FQGNSA. CDR3: CASSLAGGSKGVYGYTF. The whole variable domain, remainder taken from reference TRBV7-2 and TRBJ1-2, is GAGVSQSPSNKVTEKGKDVELRCDPISGHTALYWYRQSLGQGLEFLIYFQGNSAPDKSGLPSDRFSAERTGGSVSTLTIQRTQQEDSAVYLCASSLAGGSKGVYGYTFGSGTRLTVV.

The chain combines TRBV3-1 with TRBJ1-1; TCRdb picks TRBD1, but there is no DNA to check that call. The germline CDR1 and CDR2 sequences are LGHDT and YNNKEL (reference sequence). The CDR3 runs to 14 residues. The CDR3 is CTSSQHGGLPEAFF.

The V and J genes are TRBV10-2 and TRBJ2-7; the TCRdb call, TRBD1, lacks DNA for checking. CDR3 length: 16 amino acids. Germline V gene lookup returns CDR1 WSHSY and CDR2 SAAADI. This chain's CDR3 is CASSDGAVRGYYEQYF.